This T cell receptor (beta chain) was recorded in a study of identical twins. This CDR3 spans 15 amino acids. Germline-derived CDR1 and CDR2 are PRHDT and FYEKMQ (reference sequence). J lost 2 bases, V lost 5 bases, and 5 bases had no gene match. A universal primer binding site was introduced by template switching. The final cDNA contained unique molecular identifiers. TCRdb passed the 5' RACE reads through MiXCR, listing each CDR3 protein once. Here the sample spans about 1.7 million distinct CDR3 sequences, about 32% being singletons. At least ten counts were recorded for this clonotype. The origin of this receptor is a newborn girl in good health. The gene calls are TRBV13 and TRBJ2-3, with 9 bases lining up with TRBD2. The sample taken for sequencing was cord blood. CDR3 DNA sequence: TGTGCCAGCAGCCCAGGGACTAGCTTCACAGATACGCAGTATTTT. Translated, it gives CASSPGTSFTDTQYF.